The 18 T cell receptor beta chains below all came from one sample that was sequenced in a study of T-cell memory formation after mild COVID-19. TCRdb independently ran MiXCR on the 5' RACE reads; one entry per CDR3 protein. The table lists just over 300,000 distinct CDR3 sequences, roughly 21% of them singletons. The source material was PBMCs or a T cell subset sorted from them (not recorded which). The receptors were sampled from a man aged 18 to 30 who had mild COVID-19 (a few samples of this study predate the infection). Cell type and time point are not known.

This chain joins TRBV5-1 and TRBJ2-7, with 8 nucleotides matching TRBD1. CDR1 SGHRS and CDR2 YFSETQ come from the germline V gene. This CDR3 has 13 amino acids. V shed 0 bases and J 6 bases; nucleotides not matched to a gene: 2. This CDR3 is CASSLDQGAEQYF. For the CDR3, the DNA is TGCGCCAGCAGCTTGGATCAGGGGGCCGAGCAGTACTTC.

This clonotype was seen ten or more times. The chain joins TRBV20-1 to TRBJ1-4, with D perhaps TRBD1 (6 bases). This CDR3 region has 15 residues. Per germline, CDR1 DFQATT and CDR2 SNEGSKA (reference sequence). The V end lost 5 bases, the J end lost 7 bases, and 20 bases lay between the germline ends. CDR3 nucleotides: TGCAGTGCTCGGGGGACGGGGGGCGCGGGTGAAAAACTGTTTTTT. Translation: CSARGTGGAGEKLFF.

This rearrangement joins TRBV7-3 to TRBJ2-4, with 7 bases lining up with TRBD1. Germline CDR1 and CDR2: SGHTA and FQGTGA. The junction had 10 bases not matched to a gene; V was cut back by 5 bases and J by 15 bases. The CDR3 runs to 12 residues. The DNA for the CDR3 is TGTGCCAGCAGCCCAGGACAGGACAGGCTGTACTTC. Encoded protein: CASSPGQDRLYF.

In DNA form, the CDR3 reads TGTGCCAGCAGCTTAACCCCCTCTAGCAATCAGCCCCAGCATTTT. This encodes CASSLTPSSNQPQHF. The chain has TRBV5-6 and TRBJ1-5, with D unclear. Germline CDR1 reads SGHDT; CDR2 reads YYEEEE. Trimming took off 2 bases at V and 0 bases at J, with 9 bases between the two ends. This CDR3 is built from 15 residues. The variable domain in full, completed from reference TRBV5-6 and TRBJ1-5, reads DAGVTQSPTHLIKTRGQQVTLRCSPKSGHDTVSWYQQALGQGPQFIFQYYEEEERQRGNFPDRFSGHQFPNYSSELNVNALLLGDSALYLCASSLTPSSNQPQHFGDGTRLSIL.

This clonotype showed up just a few times. The rearrangement joins TRBV12-3 or TRBV12-4 to TRBJ2-7; 7 nucleotides align to TRBD2. The J segment lost 2 bases and the V segment lost 6 bases, leaving 10 bases of the junction unmatched. CDR3 length: 15 residues. CDR3 sequence: CASSPFLADPYEQYF. CDR3 nucleotide sequence: TGTGCCAGCAGCCCCTTTCTAGCGGACCCCTACGAGCAGTACTTC.

The V and J genes are TRBV24-1 and TRBJ2-5; 9 nucleotides agree with TRBD2. J lost 4 bases, V lost 1 base, and 9 bases had no gene match. Germline loops: CDR1 KGHDR, CDR2 SFDVKD. CDR3 length: 17 amino acids. CDR3 DNA sequence: TGTGCCACCAGTGATTTACCTCCTAGCGGGGACGTAGAGACCCAGTACTTC. Its translation is CATSDLPPSGDVETQYF.

This chain uses TRBV20-1 with TRBJ2-3; 9 nucleotides align to TRBD2. The V gene's germline CDR1 is DFQATT and CDR2 SNEGSKA (reference sequence). V trimming: 3 bases; J trimming: 4 bases; junction bases outside the gene matches: 8. The CDR3 is 15 residues long. The CDR3 sequence is CSASGGGAWADTQYF. The DNA for the CDR3 is TGCAGTGCTAGTGGCGGGGGGGCCTGGGCAGATACGCAGTATTTT.

The chain is built from TRBV5-1 and TRBJ2-1; D is possibly TRBD1 (6 bases). The CDR3 length is 14 residues. Trimming shortened V by 4 bases and J by 8 bases, and 16 bases separated the two germline ends. Looked up from germline, CDR1 is SGHRS and CDR2 is YFSETQ. The CDR3 sequence: CASSAMRTAYEQFF. CDR3 nucleotide sequence: TGCGCCAGCAGCGCAATGCGGACAGCCTATGAGCAGTTCTTC.

V usage is TRBV9 and J usage is TRBJ2-2; perhaps TRBD1 as D (5 bases). V gave up 0 bases and J gave up 4 bases, with 10 bases separating them. The CDR3 totals 15 residues. Germline loops: CDR1 SGDLS, CDR2 YYNGEE. The CDR3 reads CASSVVQVGTGELFF. The DNA of the CDR3 is TGTGCCAGCAGCGTAGTACAGGTCGGCACCGGGGAGCTGTTTTTT.

The rearrangement uses TRBV3-1 and TRBJ2-7; the D call may be TRBD1 or TRBD2 (5 bases each). Trimming shortened V by 0 bases and J by 1 base, and 10 bases separated the two germline ends. CDR1 LGHDT and CDR2 YNNKEL come from the germline V gene (reference sequence). This CDR3 has 15 amino acids. The CDR3 bases are TGTGCCAGCAGCCAAGAACCGGGACGTTCCTACGAGCAGTACGTC. Its protein is CASSQEPGRSYEQYV.

This clonotype was observed a handful of times. J is TRBJ1-1 and V is TRBV19, with D tentatively TRBD1 (6 bases). V was trimmed by 7 bases and J by 1 base, leaving 16 bases between them. Germline CDR1 LNHDA, CDR2 SQIVND (reference sequence). The CDR3 has 15 residues. The CDR3 nucleotides are TGTGCCAGTACCCAGGGGCCATTACCGAACACTGAAGCTTTCTTT. Translated, it gives CASTQGPLPNTEAFF.

The chain uses TRBV6-1 and TRBJ1-2; TRBD1 might be the D (6 bases). The CDR3 is 15 residues long. V was cut by 4 bases and J by 3 bases, with 15 bases left in between. The germline V gene encodes CDR1 MNHNS and CDR2 SASEGT. The DNA of the CDR3 is TGTGCCAGCAGTGCCACCGGGAACAGGGACTATGGCTACACCTTC. This gives the protein CASSATGNRDYGYTF.

The rearrangement links TRBV3-1 to TRBJ2-7; 7 bases match TRBD2. J was trimmed by 5 bases and V by 0 bases; bases with no gene match: 1. This CDR3 region has 13 residues. Germline-derived CDR1 and CDR2 are LGHDT and YNNKEL (reference sequence). CDR3 sequence reads: CASSQEGGNEQYF. DNA for the CDR3: TGTGCCAGCAGCCAAGAGGGGGGGAACGAGCAGTACTTC.

The CDR3 loop reads CASSLDPPKVSDTQYF. The CDR3 DNA reads as TGCGCCAGCAGCTTGGACCCGCCTAAGGTATCCGATACGCAGTATTTT. The rearrangement joins TRBV5-1 to TRBJ2-3; D remains ambiguous. V dropped 0 bases and J dropped 6 bases, with 17 bases sitting between them. Germline V gene sequence: CDR1 SGHRS, CDR2 YFSETQ. The CDR3 length is 16 residues.

The sample holds a few counts of this clonotype. The chain is built from TRBV11-3 and TRBJ2-7, with D unclear. The V gene's germline CDR1 is SGHNT and CDR2 YENEEA. The CDR3 runs to 14 residues. The V end lost 0 bases, the J end lost 6 bases, and 12 bases lay between the germline ends. Here the CDR3 DNA reads TGTGCCAGCAGCTTAGATCCGGGCGCAGGCGAGCAGTACGTC. Amino acids: CASSLDPGAGEQYV.

The chain carries TRBV6-2 or TRBV6-3 and TRBJ2-5; D is perhaps TRBD2 (5 bases). The CDR3 totals 12 residues. CDR1 and CDR2 (germline): MNHEY, SVGEGT. V was shortened by 7 bases and J by 2 bases, with 8 bases between the two germline ends. CDR3 nucleotide sequence: TGTGCCAGCATGGGGAGACAAGAGACCCAGTACTTC. Translating it yields CASMGRQETQYF.

This clonotype was counted only a few times. The chain recombines TRBV12-3 or TRBV12-4 with TRBJ1-3; D gene ambiguous. The V end lost 0 bases, the J end lost 3 bases, and 6 bases lay between the germline ends. The CDR3 loop spans 14 amino acids. The CDR3 here is CASSLARRGNTIYF. The DNA for the CDR3 is TGTGCCAGCAGTTTAGCCAGACGTGGAAACACCATATATTTT.

V and J are TRBV6-2 or TRBV6-3 and TRBJ2-3, with D perhaps TRBD1 (5 bases). The CDR3 length is 13 residues. V was pared by 4 bases and J by 4 bases, with 9 bases between. Looked up from germline, CDR1 is MNHEY and CDR2 is SVGEGT. CDR3 bases: TGTGCCAGCAGTTCCAAGGGGTCAGATACGCAGTATTTT. Protein sequence: CASSSKGSDTQYF.